These T cell receptor beta chains were read from a single sample in a study of beta chain features in type 1 diabetes. Here immunoSEQ multiplex PCR was the method, and the copy in TCRdb shows in-frame clones only, minus some. The data show roughly 500,000 clones, about 29% seen once. Sequenced: naive CD4+ T cells from blood. Receptors originate from a man between 18 and 35 years old in good health. CDR3s include the opening cysteine and the closing phenylalanine or tryptophan. A D gene is named only where the DNA matches it firmly. Clone size is stated in some rows and not others, as once, few, many or a class when expanded.

cdr3_nt: TGTGCCACCAAAGTCCGGGAGAATGAGCAGTACTTC
cdr3_aa: CATKVRENEQYF
d_call: -
clone_size: -
cdr3_length: 12
v_call: TRBV6-5
j_call: TRBJ2-7

cdr3_nt: -
cdr3_aa: CAWSVGRGTPPHF
d_call: -
clone_size: -
cdr3_length: 13
v_call: TRBV30
j_call: TRBJ1-5

cdr3_nt: TGTGCCAGCAGCGTAGATGCGGGAGCCGCCTACGAGCAGTACTTC
cdr3_aa: CASSVDAGAAYEQYF
d_call: TRBD2
clone_size: few
cdr3_length: 15
v_call: TRBV9
j_call: TRBJ2-7

cdr3_nt: TGCAGCGTTGAAGGCTCCGGCAGGAGAATCTACGAGCAGTACTTC
cdr3_aa: CSVEGSGRRIYEQYF
d_call: -
clone_size: few
cdr3_length: 15
v_call: TRBV29-1
j_call: TRBJ2-7

cdr3_nt: TGTGCCTGGAGTGGGGGGGTCGGCAATCAGCCCCAGCATTTT
cdr3_aa: CAWSGGVGNQPQHF
d_call: -
clone_size: few
cdr3_length: 14
v_call: TRBV30
j_call: TRBJ1-5

cdr3_nt: TGTGCCAGCAGTGACCATACCTCCTTAGATACGCAGTATTTT
cdr3_aa: CASSDHTSLDTQYF
d_call: -
clone_size: -
cdr3_length: 14
v_call: TRBV25-1
j_call: TRBJ2-3

cdr3_nt: TGTGCCAGCAGTGAATGGTCAAGCAATCAGCCCCAGCATTTT
cdr3_aa: CASSEWSSNQPQHF
d_call: -
clone_size: -
cdr3_length: 14
v_call: TRBV25-1
j_call: TRBJ1-5

cdr3_nt: TGTGCCAGCAGCCAATTCGGAGGCTCTGGGGCCAACGTCCTGACTTTC
cdr3_aa: CASSQFGGSGANVLTF
d_call: -
clone_size: -
cdr3_length: 16
v_call: TRBV14
j_call: TRBJ2-6

cdr3_nt: TGCAGCGTTGAAGATCTTCCTTACGAGCAGTACTTC
cdr3_aa: CSVEDLPYEQYF
d_call: -
clone_size: -
cdr3_length: 12
v_call: TRBV29-1
j_call: TRBJ2-7

cdr3_nt: TGTGCCAGCAGTGAGGTACGGGGGCCAGATACGCAGTATTTT
cdr3_aa: CASSEVRGPDTQYF
d_call: -
clone_size: -
cdr3_length: 14
v_call: TRBV9
j_call: TRBJ2-3

cdr3_nt: TGTGCCTGGAGTGCCCAGGGGGCTCGGTCTGGAGAGCAGTACTTC
cdr3_aa: CAWSAQGARSGEQYF
d_call: TRBD1
clone_size: few
cdr3_length: 15
v_call: TRBV30
j_call: TRBJ2-7

cdr3_nt: TGTGCCACCAGCAGAGATCTTCCAGGGGGCGGTGAGCAGTTCTTC
cdr3_aa: CATSRDLPGGGEQFF
d_call: TRBD1
clone_size: -
cdr3_length: 15
v_call: TRBV15
j_call: TRBJ2-1

cdr3_nt: TGCAGCGTCCCGCGTAGCGGGAGCACAGATACGCAGTATTTT
cdr3_aa: CSVPRSGSTDTQYF
d_call: TRBD2
clone_size: few
cdr3_length: 14
v_call: TRBV29-1
j_call: TRBJ2-3

cdr3_nt: TGTGCCAGCAGCCCATGGACAAGTGACGAGCAGTACTTC
cdr3_aa: CASSPWTSDEQYF
d_call: -
clone_size: -
cdr3_length: 13
v_call: TRBV21-1
j_call: TRBJ2-7

cdr3_nt: TGTGCCAGCAGGGGAGGGGGCGCCGAGACCCAGTACTTC
cdr3_aa: CASRGGGAETQYF
d_call: -
clone_size: -
cdr3_length: 13
v_call: TRBV6-6
j_call: TRBJ2-5

cdr3_nt: TGTGCCAGCAGCTGGACAGGCAATCAGCCCCAGCATTTT
cdr3_aa: CASSWTGNQPQHF
d_call: -
clone_size: few
cdr3_length: 13
v_call: TRBV7-2
j_call: TRBJ1-5

cdr3_nt: TGTGCCAGCAGCACCAGACAGATAGGAGAGACCCAGTACTTC
cdr3_aa: CASSTRQIGETQYF
d_call: -
clone_size: once
cdr3_length: 14
v_call: TRBV7-9
j_call: TRBJ2-5

cdr3_nt: TGTGCCAGCCTGAGCGTTAGCTCCTACGAGCAGTACTTC
cdr3_aa: CASLSVSSYEQYF
d_call: -
clone_size: -
cdr3_length: 13
v_call: TRBV7-2
j_call: TRBJ2-7

cdr3_nt: TGCAGCGTTGAAGGGAATTGGTGGGGGACCACAGATACGCAGTATTTT
cdr3_aa: CSVEGNWWGTTDTQYF
d_call: -
clone_size: few
cdr3_length: 16
v_call: TRBV29-1
j_call: TRBJ2-3

cdr3_nt: TGTGCCAGCAGCTTTCCGGGACTAGCGGGATACAATGAGCAGTTCTTC
cdr3_aa: CASSFPGLAGYNEQFF
d_call: TRBD2
clone_size: -
cdr3_length: 16
v_call: TRBV5-6
j_call: TRBJ2-1

cdr3_nt: TGTGCCAGCAGCCGGGACTTCCAGGGCAATGAGCAGTTCTTC
cdr3_aa: CASSRDFQGNEQFF
d_call: -
clone_size: -
cdr3_length: 14
v_call: TRBV7-9
j_call: TRBJ2-1

cdr3_nt: TGTGCCTGGAGCGCCGGGACTCCCTATGGCTACACCTTC
cdr3_aa: CAWSAGTPYGYTF
d_call: -
clone_size: -
cdr3_length: 13
v_call: TRBV30
j_call: TRBJ1-2